These 12 T cell receptor beta chains originate from one sample sequenced in a study of OX40 agonist ivuxolimab in advanced cancers. TCRdb keeps only in-frame clones here, not all; method: immunoSEQ multiplex PCR. The sample yields 65,000 to 80,000 clones, over 80% seen once. This specimen consisted of CD4+ or CD8+ T cells sorted from blood, obtained in a trial of the OX40 agonist ivuxolimab. Receptors originate from an adult with an advanced solid tumor such as melanoma, head and neck, liver or kidney cancer.

V is TRBV6-5 and J is TRBJ1-2, with unresolved D. Germline CDR1 reads MNHEY; CDR2 reads SVGAGI. Trimming removed 6 bases from V and 6 bases from J, with 8 bases in between. The CDR3 loop spans 11 amino acids. The CDR3: CASSPRHGYTF. For the CDR3, the DNA is TGTGCCAGCAGCCCGCGGCATGGCTACACCTTC.

V and J are TRBV2 and TRBJ2-1, with TRBD2 matching 10 bases. Germline assignment: CDR1 SNHLY and CDR2 FYNNEI. CDR3 size: 17 residues. Trimming removed 4 bases from V and 4 bases from J; junction bases left unmatched: 10. CDR3 amino acids: CASSVLRTSGAYNEQFF. The CDR3 bases are TGTGCCAGCAGTGTTCTTCGGACTAGCGGAGCTTACAATGAGCAGTTCTTC. The full variable domain, its missing parts supplied by reference TRBV2 and TRBJ2-1, is EPEVTQTPSHQVTQMGQEVILRCVPISNHLYFYWYRQILGQKVEFLVSFYNNEISEKSEIFDDQFSVERPDGSNFTLKIRSTKLEDSAMYFCASSVLRTSGAYNEQFFGPGTRLTVL.

V is TRBV19 and J is TRBJ1-1, with no clear D. The CDR3 loop spans 15 amino acids. Trimming removed 3 bases at V and 0 bases at J, with 11 bases between. Per the germline V gene, CDR1 is LNHDA and CDR2 is SQIVND (reference sequence). The CDR3 nucleotides read TGTGCCAGTAGTATCGCTCTGAGCATGAACACTGAAGCTTTCTTT. Amino acids: CASSIALSMNTEAFF.

This rearrangement joins TRBV6-6 to TRBJ2-5, with D perhaps matching TRBD1 or TRBD2 (6 bases each). From germline, CDR1 is MNHNY and CDR2 SVGAGI (reference sequence). There are 12 residues in the CDR3. V was pared by 10 bases and J by 11 bases, with 20 bases between. CDR3 DNA sequence: TGTGCCACCAAACAGGGTTGGAGGGAGCAGTACTTC. Protein product: CATKQGWREQYF.

V and J are TRBV7-2 and TRBJ1-5; D is unclear. Looked up from germline, CDR1 is SGHTA and CDR2 is FQGNSA. With 3 bases removed from V and 0 bases from J, the gap between germline ends came to 6 bases. This CDR3 is 14 amino acids long. CDR3 sequence (DNA): TGTGCCAGCAGCTTCGACGGTAGCAATCAGCCCCAGCATTTT. Translating gives CASSFDGSNQPQHF.

This clone was found once. The chain combines TRBV7-3 with TRBJ2-1; 7 bases match TRBD2. The CDR3 extends over 15 amino acids. Germline loops: CDR1 SGHTA, CDR2 FQGTGA. Trimming took 4 bases from V and 7 from J; bases not matched to a gene: 10. In DNA form, the CDR3 reads TGTGCCAGCAGCTCCAAGCGACTAGCAACAAATGAGCAGTTCTTC. The encoded protein is CASSSKRLATNEQFF.

The chain employs TRBV4-1 and TRBJ2-3; TRBD2 matches at 11 bases. Germline lookup yields CDR1 MGHRA and CDR2 YSYEKL. The CDR3 sequence is 17 residues long. The J segment lost 5 bases and the V segment lost 0 bases, leaving 7 bases of the junction unmatched. CDR3 in DNA: TGCGCCAGCAGCCAAGAGAGGCTAGCGGGAGGTGAAGATACGCAGTATTTT. Encoded protein: CASSQERLAGGEDTQYF.

The chain carries TRBV30 and TRBJ2-1, with D tentatively TRBD1 (6 bases). Germline CDR1 is GTSNPN and CDR2 is SVGIG (reference sequence). The CDR3 runs to 14 residues. V lost 1 base to trimming and J lost 3 bases, with 10 bases between them. As DNA, the CDR3 is TGTGCCTGGAGTGGTTGGGGGCGCTACAATGAGCAGTTCTTC. Its protein product is CAWSGWGRYNEQFF.

The genes are TRBV11-3 and TRBJ2-2; D may be TRBD1 (6 bases). The CDR3 is made up of 17 amino acids. V dropped 4 bases and J dropped 1 base, with 16 bases sitting between them. The germline V gene encodes CDR1 SGHNT and CDR2 YENEEA. This CDR3 reads CASSSPVGDKNTGELFF. DNA of the CDR3: TGTGCCAGCAGCTCCCCCGTAGGGGACAAGAACACCGGGGAGCTGTTTTTT.

J is TRBJ1-5 and V is TRBV6-1; 12 positions agree with TRBD1. V lost 4 bases, J lost 6 bases, and 4 bases stayed unmatched. CDR1 MNHNS and CDR2 SASEGT come from the germline V gene. The length of the CDR3 is 15 residues. The CDR3 sequence: CASSGDRGPGQPQHF. The CDR3 DNA sequence: TGTGCCAGCAGTGGGGACAGGGGGCCCGGTCAGCCCCAGCATTTT.

This chain links TRBV6-5 with TRBJ1-5; 9 bases map to TRBD1. Losses at the gene ends were 8 bases for V and 7 bases for J; bases not matched to a gene: 6. This CDR3 comprises 13 residues. The germline V gene has CDR1 MNHEY and CDR2 SVGAGI. The CDR3 nucleotides read TGTGCCAGCGGGTACAGGGGGCGGCAGCCCCAGCATTTT. This codes for CASGYRGRQPQHF.

The chain combines TRBV29-1 with TRBJ2-2, with no clear D. V was pared by 5 bases and J by 1 base, with 5 bases between. This CDR3 has 12 residues. Germline loops: CDR1 SQVTM, CDR2 ANQGSEA. CDR3 protein: CSVQRNTGELFF. In DNA form, the CDR3 reads TGCAGCGTTCAGCGGAACACCGGGGAGCTGTTTTTT.